This TCR beta chain was documented in a study of T cell responses to AZD1222 COVID-19 vaccine. Germline assignment: CDR1 MNHEY and CDR2 SMNVEV (reference sequence). After removal of 6 bases from V and 1 base from J, the junction contained 8 bases not matched to a gene. This CDR3 has 15 amino acids. Regarding this clone: Its antigen is not known.

Using immunoSEQ multiplex PCR, the repertoire was profiled, and TCRdb retains in-frame clones only, with some absent. The table includes 90,000 to 130,000 clones, around 90% detected once. Study outcomes and limitations: Breadth and depth of Spike-specific TCRs rose after two AZD1222 doses. Spike was spanned by vaccine-associated CD4 TCRs, with dominance at 160-218 and 743-854. Donors were chiefly white British, with a greater number of females, and clonal diversity was perhaps underestimated.

The V and J genes are TRBV27 and TRBJ1-1; TRBD1 agrees at 7 bases. The TCR originated in an adult who received the AZD1222 COVID-19 vaccine. Sample: peripheral blood, taken 28 days after the second AZD1222 dose. The CDR3 bases are TGTGCCAGCAGACACGGACAGGAGACGAACACTGAAGCTTTCTTT. Amino acid sequence: CASRHGQETNTEAFF.